These 9 T cell receptor beta chains were all obtained from the same sample, sequenced in a study of T-cell reconstitution after alpha-beta-depleted transplantation in children. Unique molecular identifiers were used in preparing the TCRbeta library. Each CDR3 protein is one row after TCRdb ran MiXCR on the PCR reads. The sample lists hundreds of thousands of distinct CDR3 sequences, less than 15% seen once, with 0.79% in the top ten. The source material was PBMCs, sampled before TCRalphabeta/CD19-depleted stem cell transplant. These receptors were obtained from a girl aged 2 to 9 with congenital amegakaryocytic thrombocytopenia, due to receive a stem cell transplant.

This clonotype has just a few counts. V usage is TRBV18 and J usage is TRBJ1-1, with 7 bases fitting TRBD1. Looked up from germline, CDR1 is KGHSH and CDR2 is LQKENI. The CDR3 runs 14 residues. V shed 6 bases and J 11 bases; nucleotides not matched to a gene: 15. In DNA form, the CDR3 reads TGTGCCAGCTCCTCTAAAGTACAGGGGAAGTCGGCTTTCTTT. Translating it yields CASSSKVQGKSAFF.

In this sample, this clonotype turned up a few times. The chain recombines TRBV7-2 with TRBJ2-7; D remains ambiguous. CDR1 and CDR2 from the germline V gene are SGHTA and FQGNSA. Trimming stripped 5 bases from V and 4 bases from J, with 18 bases between. The CDR3 is made up of 15 amino acids. The CDR3 protein is CASSELESDLYEQYF. The CDR3 DNA follows: TGTGCCAGCAGCGAACTTGAGTCGGATTTATACGAGCAGTACTTC.

This clonotype was detected many times. The chain has TRBV4-2 and TRBJ1-4; tentatively, D is TRBD1 (5 bases). V was clipped by 1 base and J by 6 bases, with 18 bases between them. The length of the CDR3 is 17 residues. CDR1 is LGHNA and CDR2 is YNFKEQ in the germline V gene. The CDR3 sequence: CASSQGGTLRGDEKLFF. The CDR3 region has the DNA TGTGCCAGCAGCCAAGGAGGGACCCTTCGTGGTGATGAAAAACTGTTTTTT.

This clonotype was found a few times. The rearrangement uses TRBV11-1 and TRBJ2-5; TRBD2 agrees at 13 bases. This CDR3 spans 18 amino acids. Germline lookup yields CDR1 SGHAT and CDR2 FQDESV (reference sequence). Trimming took 1 base from V and 2 from J; bases not matched to a gene: 7. DNA of the CDR3: TGTGCCAGCAGCTTAGGACTAGCGGGAGGTTCCCTACAAGAGACCCAGTACTTC. This encodes CASSLGLAGGSLQETQYF.

Regarding this clonotype: Germline and junction disagree at one end, which may indicate a read error. This rearrangement joins TRBV20-1 to TRBJ2-1, with TRBD2 matching over 8 bases. The CDR3 totals 17 residues. Germline assignment: CDR1 DFQATT and CDR2 SNEGSKA (reference sequence). The CDR3 bases are TGCTGTGCTAGTTCGAAAATAGCGGGATTCTCCTACAATGAGCAGTTCTTC. It codes for CCASSKIAGFSYNEQFF.

This clonotype was observed at least ten times. J is TRBJ2-1 and V is TRBV7-6; 8 bases are shared with TRBD2. Germline V gene sequence: CDR1 SGHVS, CDR2 FNYEAQ. V trimming: 6 bases; J trimming: 8 bases; junction bases outside the gene matches: 12. The CDR3 spans 15 residues. The CDR3 here is CASSRLASVEDEQFF. CDR3 bases: TGTGCCAGCAGTCGACTAGCGTCCGTGGAAGATGAGCAGTTCTTC.

This clonotype was picked up a small number of times. CDR3 residues: CASSLGPWVRQETQYF. DNA of the CDR3: TGTGCCAGCAGCTTGGGACCCTGGGTGCGGCAAGAGACCCAGTACTTC. The gene calls are TRBV7-2 and TRBJ2-5; TRBD1 or TRBD2 may be the D gene (5 bases each). This CDR3 comprises 16 residues. Trimming pared 3 bases from V and 2 bases from J, leaving 16 bases between. Germline CDR1 is SGHTA and CDR2 is FQGNSA.

This clonotype came up a few times. The chain carries TRBV5-8 and TRBJ1-2; D gene unclear. Germline V gene lookup returns CDR1 SGHTS and CDR2 YDEGEE. The V gene lost 0 bases and the J gene lost 8 bases, with 11 bases spanning the gap. The CDR3 is 13 residues long. In DNA form, the CDR3 reads TGTGCCAGCAGCTTGGAGATTACGGGGGGCTACACCTTC. Translated: CASSLEITGGYTF.

The rearrangement joins TRBV24-1 to TRBJ2-1; 8 bases are a match to TRBD2. The CDR3 length is 16 residues. The trim removed 2 bases at V and 10 bases at J, leaving 12 bases unmatched. Germline V lookup: CDR1 KGHDR, CDR2 SFDVKD. The CDR3 is CATSDSYRSAGGEQFF. CDR3 nucleotides: TGTGCCACCAGTGATTCGTACCGAAGCGCGGGGGGAGAGCAGTTCTTC.